The T cell receptor (beta chain) under discussion was sequenced for a study of blood T cell repertoires in COVID-19 (dated by TCRdb to 2018 to 2021). Context from the whole study: Samples covering the acute and convalescent phases of COVID-19 were provided by collaborators in the United States, Italy and Spain. The prospective study material was composed of cDNA or gDNA derived from T cells, B-cell-depleted T cells, or PBMCs. Subjects who had been exposed to COVID-19, were actively infected with it, or had recovered from it provided the deeply sampled blood TCRbeta repertoires that made up the dataset. A freely available public database, intended as a resource for researchers studying the immune response to SARS-CoV-2, is where the repertoires were released. The sample metadata nearly always contained a de-identified subject ID, COVID-19 status, age in years and sex. Where HLA class I and class II types were available, the types were taken from metadata supplied by the sample provider, not from assay-based typing. The samples were drawn from two sources: the first 160 participants of the ongoing ImmuneRACE study, and 1,000 to 1,500 subjects contributed by 6 global collaborators. Results and caveats for the whole study, not just this receptor: How much clinical and demographic metadata was included differed by source and by participant, and the metadata was provided uncurated.

TCRbeta CDR3 regions were amplified from genomic DNA using the immunoSEQ Assay, a bias-controlled multiplex PCR. As for how the authors treated the data: The number of nucleated cells in each sample was estimated from the amplification of reference gene primers within the assay. To quantify the absolute abundance of each unique TCRbeta CDR3 rearrangement, sequence reads were collapsed and filtered. For each sample, productive Simpson clonality was calculated as the square root of Simpson's diversity index over productive rearrangements. Held by TCRdb, this immuneACCESS table contains in-frame sequences only and omits some clones. Under half of the omission traces to an unresolved V gene where checked; the cause of the rest is unknown. Clone size and the V and J calls come from that table; the DNA yielded D and trimming. Across this sample there are 75,000 to 100,000 clones, with about 84% seen only once. The leading ten clones occupy 4% to 5.5% of the sample.

Per the germline V gene, SGHTS is the CDR1 and YDEGEE is the CDR2. The germline V and J ends show losses of 4 bases and 3 bases respectively, and no gene match explains 7 bases of the junction. CDR3 length: 15 amino acids, cysteine to phenylalanine. Just the 45-base CDR3 DNA is kept, in frame starting at base 1. Each collaborating institution followed its own protocols to collect whole blood in K2EDTA tubes. For TCRbeta analysis, collaborator samples were shipped as frozen whole blood, as isolated PBMCs, or as DNA extracted from either sample type. This clone came up once. Its antigen is currently not known. No qualities accompany the bases; no much larger clone lies one base away.

Rearrangement joined TRBV5-8 to TRBJ1-5, and TRBD1 aligns with 7 junction nucleotides. This receptor was identified in a man in his fifties or sixties with acute or convalescent COVID-19. Input material: peripheral blood. The DNA sequence reads TGTGCCAGCAGCGCGGGACAGCAGTTCAATCAGCCCCAGCATTTT. Its coded protein is CASSAGQQFNQPQHF.